Below are 22 T cell receptor beta chains sequenced from a single sample in a study of cytomegalovirus exposure and HLA in healthy donors (TCRdb year 2017). Receptors were amplified or captured by the immunoSEQ multiplex PCR assay. For the multiplex PCR, a mixture combining 60 forward primers for TCR Vbeta segments and 13 reverse primers for TCR Jbeta segments was used. TCRdb retrieved this table from immuneACCESS and kept in-frame rearrangements only. Not all clones are present; in checked studies, unresolved V genes account for under half, and no reason is known for the remainder. The sample records 190,000 or so clones, roughly 77% of which are singletons. Roughly 0.4% of the sample is in the top ten clones. Input material: PBMCs. Source of these receptors: a male donor in good health and CMV-seropositive.

The V and J genes are TRBV9 and TRBJ2-3; 9 nucleotides agree with TRBD2. CDR3 length: 16 amino acids. Germline CDR1 is SGDLS and CDR2 is YYNGEE. J gave up 6 bases and V 7 bases, and 15 bases lay outside the gene matches. The CDR3 region is CASGGRGGNPGDTQYF. The DNA for the CDR3 is TGTGCCAGCGGTGGGCGGGGGGGCAATCCGGGGGATACGCAGTATTTT.

The chain has TRBV4-3 and TRBJ2-5; 9 bases are a match to TRBD1. The J call is in doubt because the DNA end fits TRBJ2-7 better. Germline values: CDR1 LGHNA, CDR2 YSLEER. CDR3 length: 19 amino acids. CDR3 coding DNA: TGCGCCAGCAGCCAAGATAGAAGGGGACAGGGTCTAAGCTCCTACGAGCAGTACTTC. It translates to CASSQDRRGQGLSSYEQYF.

The V call is TRBV5-1, the J call TRBJ2-1, with 8 bases fitting TRBD1. The CDR3 extends over 18 amino acids. Germline V gene data show CDR1 as SGHRS and CDR2 as YFSETQ. V trimming: 1 base; J trimming: 5 bases; junction bases outside the gene matches: 14. CDR3 coding DNA: TGCGCCAGCAGCTTGTCTCCAGGGGGCGGAGTCACGAACAATGAGCAGTTCTTC. Translated: CASSLSPGGGVTNNEQFF.

This clone was recorded a few times. The genes are TRBV4-3 and TRBJ2-7; 13 bases fit TRBD2. CDR3 length: 15 amino acids. The V and J ends lost 4 bases and 1 base, in that order; junction bases with no gene match: 1. CDR1 is LGHNA and CDR2 is YSLEER in the germline V gene. The CDR3 DNA follows: TGCGCCAGCAGCCGACTAGCGGGAGGTTCCTACGAGCAGTACTTC. It encodes CASSRLAGGSYEQYF.

The chain carries TRBV7-6 and TRBJ2-5, with 7 bases lining up with TRBD1. Germline V gene sequence: CDR1 SGHVS, CDR2 FNYEAQ. V dropped 5 bases and J dropped 5; count of bases not matched to a gene: 8. CDR3 size: 14 residues. The CDR3 protein is CASSPIDREETQYF. The CDR3 coding sequence is TGTGCCAGCAGCCCAATTGACAGGGAGGAGACCCAGTACTTC.

The V gene is TRBV19, the J gene TRBJ1-4, with D hard to call. The CDR3 is made up of 15 amino acids. The V end lost 4 bases, the J end lost 0 bases, and 9 bases lay between the germline ends. Per the germline V gene, CDR1 is LNHDA and CDR2 is SQIVND (reference sequence). Here the CDR3 reads CASSRPGSTNEKLFF. The CDR3, as DNA: TGTGCCAGTAGTAGACCCGGGTCAACTAATGAAAAACTGTTTTTT.

V and J are TRBV6-5 and TRBJ2-7; D might be TRBD1 (6 bases). The CDR3 is 13 residues long. Deletions cut 9 bases from V and 1 base from J, with 13 bases between. Per the germline V gene, CDR1 is MNHEY and CDR2 is SVGAGI. CDR3 sequence: CASGRGTSYEQYF. The CDR3 DNA reads as TGTGCCAGTGGCAGGGGTACTTCCTACGAGCAGTACTTC.

This clone occurred once. The CDR3 here is CASSPTAHELRYEQYF. For the CDR3, the DNA is TGCGCCAGCAGCCCCACCGCTCACGAACTACGCTACGAGCAGTACTTC. The chain employs TRBV5-1 and TRBJ2-7; D is uncertain. Germline V gene lookup returns CDR1 SGHRS and CDR2 YFSETQ. With 4 bases removed from V and 3 bases from J, the gap between germline ends came to 20 bases. The CDR3 sequence is 16 residues long.

This chain connects TRBV5-4 to TRBJ1-1; possible D gene TRBD1, 6 bases. The CDR3 sequence is 14 residues long. Trimming removed 1 base from V and 2 bases from J, with 9 bases in between. The V gene's germline CDR1 is SGHNT and CDR2 YYREEE (reference sequence). Written as DNA, the CDR3 is TGTGCCAGCAGCTTGACAGGGTCTAACACTGAAGCTTTCTTT. As protein: CASSLTGSNTEAFF.

This clone has just one count. The chain recombines TRBV5-1 with TRBJ2-1, with no clear D. CDR1 and CDR2 (germline): SGHRS, YFSETQ. V lost 0 bases, J lost 9 bases, and 10 bases lay in between. There are 13 residues in the CDR3. The CDR3 region has the DNA TGCGCCAGCAGCTTGGACGGTTACTGTGAGCAGTTCTTC. This encodes CASSLDGYCEQFF.

CDR3 in amino acids: CASSLDGPGRRSGNTIYF. As DNA, the CDR3 is TGTGCCAGCAGCTTAGATGGTCCAGGGCGAAGGTCTGGAAACACCATATATTTT. V and J are TRBV11-2 and TRBJ1-3; tentative D call: TRBD1 (5 bases). With 0 bases removed from V and 1 base from J, the gap between germline ends came to 16 bases. The CDR3 sequence is 18 residues long. Germline loops: CDR1 SGHAT, CDR2 FQNNGV.

A single count supports this clone. The genes are TRBV5-8 and TRBJ1-4; D is unclear. Germline CDR1 is SGHTS and CDR2 is YDEGEE. The CDR3 is 17 residues long. Trimming took off 0 bases at V and 0 bases at J, with 12 bases between the two ends. Here the CDR3 reads CASSLVVGGATNEKLFF. For the CDR3, the DNA is TGTGCCAGCAGCTTGGTGGTTGGCGGTGCAACTAATGAAAAACTGTTTTTT.

The chain uses TRBV6-5 and TRBJ2-1; 10 positions agree with TRBD2. V was clipped by 6 bases and J by 12 bases; unmatched bases: 14. CDR1 MNHEY and CDR2 SVGAGI come from the germline V gene. This CDR3 is 15 amino acids long. The CDR3 sequence: CASRPQRGGAIGQFF. For the CDR3, the DNA is TGTGCCAGCAGGCCACAGCGGGGGGGGGCTATAGGGCAGTTCTTC.

The rearrangement joins TRBV5-4 to TRBJ1-5, with TRBD1 matching over 9 bases. V gave up 4 bases and J gave up 1 base; unmatched junction bases: 3. This CDR3 is 15 amino acids long. Germline CDR1 and CDR2: SGHNT and YYREEE (reference sequence). As DNA, the CDR3 is TGTGCCAGCAGCGCCGGACAGGGGAGCAATCAGCCCCAGCATTTT. Translation: CASSAGQGSNQPQHF.

The CDR3, as DNA: TGTGCTAGTGGTTTGTTCGGGGGGGGCGCAAATGAGCAGTTCTTC. Amino acids: CASGLFGGGANEQFF. This chain uses TRBV12-5 with TRBJ2-1; 8 nucleotides line up with TRBD2. V gave up 2 bases and J gave up 7 bases; unmatched junction bases: 7. The CDR3 has 15 amino acids. Per the germline V gene, CDR1 is LGHNT and CDR2 is FRNRAP. Combining the CDR3 with reference TRBV12-5 and TRBJ2-1 gives the whole variable domain DARVTQTPRHKVTEMGQEVTMRCQPILGHNTVFWYRQTMMQGLELLAYFRNRAPLDDSGMPKDRFSAEMPDATLATLKIQPSEPRDSAVYFCASGLFGGGANEQFFGPGTRLTVL.

This clone was detected a few times. The gene calls are TRBV6-5 and TRBJ1-2; D might be TRBD1 (6 bases). Trimming left V 8 bases short and J 4 bases short, with 8 bases between. Germline V gene data show CDR1 as MNHEY and CDR2 as SVGAGI. The CDR3 totals 11 residues. The CDR3 DNA sequence: TGTGCCAGCGGACAGTCCTATGGCTACACCTTC. Amino acid sequence: CASGQSYGYTF.

This clone was seen a handful of times. This chain links TRBV27 with TRBJ2-7; 7 nucleotides line up with TRBD2. Looked up from germline, CDR1 is MNHEY and CDR2 is SMNVEV (reference sequence). Germline trimming cut 0 bases from V and 0 bases from J; bases unmatched to any gene: 2. The CDR3 consists of 15 residues. CDR3 amino acids: CASSLSWTSSYEQYF. The CDR3 nucleotides read TGTGCCAGCAGTTTATCTTGGACTAGCTCCTACGAGCAGTACTTC.

This clone was found a few times. Other DNA sequences in the sample encode the same CDR3. V gene TRBV13 combines with J gene TRBJ1-4, with D possibly matching TRBD1 (5 bases). V lost 2 bases, J lost 8 bases, and 9 bases lay in between. The CDR3 has 13 residues. The germline gives CDR1 PRHDT, CDR2 FYEKMQ (reference sequence). The DNA of the CDR3 is TGTGCCAGCAGCTTACCAGGGCGGGAAAAACTGTTTTTT. Translated, it gives CASSLPGREKLFF.

The V gene is TRBV9, the J gene TRBJ2-1; 9 nucleotides line up with TRBD1. V shed 4 bases and J 7 bases; nucleotides not matched to a gene: 9. Germline V CDR1 and CDR2: SGDLS, YYNGEE. This CDR3 contains 15 residues. The CDR3 DNA follows: TGTGCCAGCAGCCCTCGGACAGGGGACGGGAATGAGCAGTTCTTC. It codes for CASSPRTGDGNEQFF.

This chain joins TRBV23-1 and TRBJ2-7; D might be TRBD2 (6 bases). Being an ORF, TRBV23-1 has a function that is uncertain. This CDR3 region has 14 residues. V shed 4 bases and J shed 7 bases, with 17 bases lying between them. Here the CDR3 DNA reads TGCGCCAGCAGTCCTTCCGGGACTCCCCTTGAGCAGTACTTC. It specifies CASSPSGTPLEQYF.

The rearrangement links TRBV4-3 to TRBJ2-1; D perhaps matches TRBD1 (6 bases). CDR3 size: 13 residues. Germline V lookup: CDR1 LGHNA, CDR2 YSLEER. V was trimmed by 0 bases and J by 7 bases, leaving 7 bases between them. The CDR3 DNA reads TGCGCCAGCAGCCAAGAAGGGGGAAATGAGCAGTTCTTC. Translating it yields CASSQEGGNEQFF.

This clone occurred once. The chain is built from TRBV6-6 and TRBJ2-7, with D tentatively TRBD2 (5 bases). V lost 2 bases and J lost 4, with 9 bases in between. Germline V gene lookup returns CDR1 MNHNY and CDR2 SVGAGI (reference sequence). The CDR3 has 13 residues. The CDR3 sequence is CASSYTGLYEQYF. In DNA form, the CDR3 reads TGTGCCAGCAGTTACACGGGGTTATACGAGCAGTACTTC.